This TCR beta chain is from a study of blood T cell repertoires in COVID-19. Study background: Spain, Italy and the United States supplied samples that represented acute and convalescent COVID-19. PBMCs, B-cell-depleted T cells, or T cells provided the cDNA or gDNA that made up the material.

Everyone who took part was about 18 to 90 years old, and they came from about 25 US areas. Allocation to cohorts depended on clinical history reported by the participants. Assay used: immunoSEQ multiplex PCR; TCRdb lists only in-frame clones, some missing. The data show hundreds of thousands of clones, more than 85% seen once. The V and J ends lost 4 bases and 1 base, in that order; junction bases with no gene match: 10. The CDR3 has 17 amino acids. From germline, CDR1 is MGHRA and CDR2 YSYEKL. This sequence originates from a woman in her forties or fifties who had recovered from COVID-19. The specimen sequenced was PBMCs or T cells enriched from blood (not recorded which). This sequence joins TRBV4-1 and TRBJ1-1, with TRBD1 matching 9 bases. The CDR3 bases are TGCGCCAGCAGCCGGGAACAGGGGGCTCTGGGGAACACTGAAGCTTTCTTT. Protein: CASSREQGALGNTEAFF.